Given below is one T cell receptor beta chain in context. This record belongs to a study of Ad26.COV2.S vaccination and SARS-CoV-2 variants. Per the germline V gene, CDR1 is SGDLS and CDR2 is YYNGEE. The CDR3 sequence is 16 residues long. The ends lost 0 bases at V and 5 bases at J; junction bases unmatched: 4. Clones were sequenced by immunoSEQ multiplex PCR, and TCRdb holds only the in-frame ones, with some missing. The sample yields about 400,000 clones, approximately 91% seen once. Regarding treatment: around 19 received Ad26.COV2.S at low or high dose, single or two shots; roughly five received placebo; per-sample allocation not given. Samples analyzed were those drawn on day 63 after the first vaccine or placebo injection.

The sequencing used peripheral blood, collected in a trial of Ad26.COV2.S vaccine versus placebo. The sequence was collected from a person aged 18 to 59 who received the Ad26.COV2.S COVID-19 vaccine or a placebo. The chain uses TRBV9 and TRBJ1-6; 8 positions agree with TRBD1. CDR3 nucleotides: TGTGCCAGCAGCGTAGATTGGACAGGGAATAATTCACCCCTCCACTTT. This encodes CASSVDWTGNNSPLHF.